The subject of this entry is one T cell receptor beta chain. What it recognizes is unknown. A read error may account for a junction end that differs from germline. TCRdb recomputed calls from the multiplex PCR reads with MiXCR, one row per CDR3 protein. The repertoire has around 230,000 distinct CDR3 sequences, 34% of them found once; the top ten carry approximately 4%. This record belongs to a study of breast tumors, draining lymph nodes, adjacent tissues. Study-wide findings and caveats: That most tumor T cells come from lymph nodes remained unproven. Most tumor T cells seemingly derive from lymph node, then expand in tumor. Compared with lymph nodes, tumors were less diverse; compared with nontumor tissue, more.

Breast cancer patients provided tissue from their axillary draining lymph nodes. Germline loops: CDR1 MGHRA, CDR2 YSYEKL. The CDR3 is 16 amino acids. This chain uses TRBV4-1 with TRBJ1-5, with D possibly TRBD1 on 6 matching bases. The sequenced material came from axillary lymph node tissue. This sequence originates from a female donor with breast cancer. Some clones in this sample may be carry-over from other donors' samples. The CDR3 DNA is TGCGCCGGCAGCCACCGCGCAGGGGATAGCAATCAGCCCCAGCATTTT. It yields the protein CAGSHRAGDSNQPQHF.